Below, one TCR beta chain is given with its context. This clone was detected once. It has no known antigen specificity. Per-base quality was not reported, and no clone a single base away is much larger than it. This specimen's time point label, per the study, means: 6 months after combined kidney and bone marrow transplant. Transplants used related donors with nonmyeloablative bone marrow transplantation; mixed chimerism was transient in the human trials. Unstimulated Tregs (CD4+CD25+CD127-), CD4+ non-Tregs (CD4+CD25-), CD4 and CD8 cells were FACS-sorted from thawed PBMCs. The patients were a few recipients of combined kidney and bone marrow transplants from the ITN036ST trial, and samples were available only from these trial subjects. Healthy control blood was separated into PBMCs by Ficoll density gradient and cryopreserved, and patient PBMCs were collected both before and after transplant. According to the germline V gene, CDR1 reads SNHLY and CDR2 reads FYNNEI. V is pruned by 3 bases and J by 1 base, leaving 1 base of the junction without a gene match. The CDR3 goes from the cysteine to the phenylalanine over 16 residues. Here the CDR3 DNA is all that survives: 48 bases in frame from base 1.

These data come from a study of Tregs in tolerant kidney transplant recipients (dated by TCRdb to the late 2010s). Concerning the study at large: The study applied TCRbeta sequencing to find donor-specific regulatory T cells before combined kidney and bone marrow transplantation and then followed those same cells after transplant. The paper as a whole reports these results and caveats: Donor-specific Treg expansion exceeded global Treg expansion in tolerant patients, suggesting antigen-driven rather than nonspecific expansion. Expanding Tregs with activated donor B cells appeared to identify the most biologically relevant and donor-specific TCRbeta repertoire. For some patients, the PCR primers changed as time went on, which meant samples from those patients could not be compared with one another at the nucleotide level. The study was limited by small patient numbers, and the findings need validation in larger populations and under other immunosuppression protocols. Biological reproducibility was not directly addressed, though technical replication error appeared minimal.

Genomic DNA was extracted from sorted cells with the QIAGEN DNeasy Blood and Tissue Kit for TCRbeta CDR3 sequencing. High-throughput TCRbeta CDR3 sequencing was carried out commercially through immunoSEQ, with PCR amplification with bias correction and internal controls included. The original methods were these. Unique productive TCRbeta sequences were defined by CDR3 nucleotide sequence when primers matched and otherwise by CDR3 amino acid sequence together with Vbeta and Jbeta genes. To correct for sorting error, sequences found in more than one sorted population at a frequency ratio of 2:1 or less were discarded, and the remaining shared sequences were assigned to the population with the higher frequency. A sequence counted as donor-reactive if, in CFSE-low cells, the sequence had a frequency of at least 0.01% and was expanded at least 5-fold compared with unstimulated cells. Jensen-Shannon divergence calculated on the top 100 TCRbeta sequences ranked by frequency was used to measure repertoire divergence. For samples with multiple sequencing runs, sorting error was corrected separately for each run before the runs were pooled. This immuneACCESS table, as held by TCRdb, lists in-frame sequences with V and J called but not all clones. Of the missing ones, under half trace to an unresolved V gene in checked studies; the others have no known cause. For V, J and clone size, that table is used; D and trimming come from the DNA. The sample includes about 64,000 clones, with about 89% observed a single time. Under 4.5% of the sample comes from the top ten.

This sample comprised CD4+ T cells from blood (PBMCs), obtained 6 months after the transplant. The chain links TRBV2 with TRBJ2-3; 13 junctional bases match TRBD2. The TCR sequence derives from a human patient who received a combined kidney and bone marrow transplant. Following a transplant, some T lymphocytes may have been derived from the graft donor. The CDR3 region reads CASSDGLAGGTDTQYF. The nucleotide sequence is TGTGCCAGCAGTGACGGACTAGCGGGGGGCACAGATACGCAGTATTTT.